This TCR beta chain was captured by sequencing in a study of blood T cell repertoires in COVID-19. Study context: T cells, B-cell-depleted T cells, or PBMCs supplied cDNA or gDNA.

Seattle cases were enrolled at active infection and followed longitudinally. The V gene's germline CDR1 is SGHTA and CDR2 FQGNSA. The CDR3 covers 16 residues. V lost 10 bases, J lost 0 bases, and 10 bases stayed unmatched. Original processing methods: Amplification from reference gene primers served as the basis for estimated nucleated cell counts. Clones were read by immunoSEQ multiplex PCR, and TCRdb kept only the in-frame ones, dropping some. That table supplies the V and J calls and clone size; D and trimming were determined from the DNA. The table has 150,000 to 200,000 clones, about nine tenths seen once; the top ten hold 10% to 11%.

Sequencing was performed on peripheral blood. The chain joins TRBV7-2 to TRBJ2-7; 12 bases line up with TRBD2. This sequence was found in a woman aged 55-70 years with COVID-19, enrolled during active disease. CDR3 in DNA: TGTGCCACCCAGGTCCTAGCGGGAGGGAGCTCCTACGAGCAGTACTTC. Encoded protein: CATQVLAGGSSYEQYF.